A single sample gave rise to the 13 T cell receptor beta chains below, sequenced in a study of T-cell reconstitution after alpha-beta-depleted transplantation in children. Preparation of the TCRbeta library used unique molecular identifiers. TCRdb reprocessed the PCR reads with MiXCR, giving one entry per CDR3 protein. The table has about 830,000 distinct CDR3 sequences, about 15% seen once. The specimen comprised PBMCs, mostly from graft donor cells, sampled 360 days after TCRalphabeta/CD19-depleted stem cell transplant. These receptor sequences come from a male patient aged 5 to 17 who had a stem cell transplant for acute lymphoblastic leukemia, so the T cells may come from the graft donor.

This clonotype was observed at least ten times. The chain has TRBV27 and TRBJ1-1, with unresolved D. This CDR3 has 13 residues. V lost 2 bases and J lost 3, with 7 bases in between. CDR1 is MNHEY, CDR2 SMNVEV, per germline (reference sequence). The CDR3 sequence is CASSLEVYTEAFF. The CDR3 nucleotides read TGTGCCAGCAGTTTAGAGGTGTACACTGAAGCTTTCTTT.

The chain employs TRBV29-1 and TRBJ2-1, with 10 bases lining up with TRBD2. This CDR3 has 14 residues. V was clipped by 7 bases and J by 7 bases; unmatched bases: 10. Germline V gives CDR1 SQVTM, CDR2 ANQGSEA. The CDR3 is CSAHRSGRSNEQFF. The CDR3 nucleotides are TGCAGCGCGCATCGTAGCGGGAGGAGTAATGAGCAGTTCTTC.

The chain joins TRBV20-1 to TRBJ2-1; possible D gene TRBD2, 7 bases. Germline values: CDR1 DFQATT, CDR2 SNEGSKA (reference sequence). Trimming took off 0 bases at V and 9 bases at J, with 21 bases between the two ends. This CDR3 has 16 residues. The CDR3: CSAREGGRGKDREQFF. The CDR3 region has the DNA TGCAGTGCTAGAGAAGGGGGGAGGGGAAAGGATCGTGAGCAGTTCTTC.

This clonotype has just a few counts. This rearrangement joins TRBV5-6 to TRBJ2-7, with D perhaps matching TRBD2 (6 bases). The CDR3 spans 16 residues. V lost 1 base and J lost 2, with 16 bases in between. The V gene's germline CDR1 is SGHDT and CDR2 YYEEEE. The CDR3 DNA reads TGTGCCAGCAGCTTGCTAGCGACTAATTTCGCCTACGAGCAGTACTTC. This sequence encodes CASSLLATNFAYEQYF.

V gene TRBV20-1 combines with J gene TRBJ2-7; 8 positions agree with TRBD2. CDR3 size: 14 residues. V dropped 3 bases and J dropped 3; count of bases not matched to a gene: 7. The germline CDR1 and CDR2 sequences are DFQATT and SNEGSKA (reference sequence). This CDR3 is CSASGRAGVYEQYF. The DNA of the CDR3 is TGCAGTGCTAGCGGGAGGGCCGGAGTCTACGAGCAGTACTTC.

This chain links TRBV27 with TRBJ2-5; D is unresolved. Germline V lookup: CDR1 MNHEY, CDR2 SMNVEV (reference sequence). The V end lost 0 bases, the J end lost 5 bases, and 13 bases lay between the germline ends. The CDR3 loop spans 15 amino acids. CDR3 sequence: CASSLSIGRFETQYF. Written as DNA, the CDR3 is TGTGCCAGCAGTTTATCGATAGGCCGGTTTGAGACCCAGTACTTC.

The chain links TRBV6-1 to TRBJ2-7; the match to TRBD2 covers 10 bases. The CDR3 totals 16 residues. In germline, CDR1 is MNHNS, CDR2 SASEGT. The junction had 8 bases not matched to a gene; V was cut back by 4 bases and J by 2 bases. The CDR3 region is CASSVSGLAVTYEQYF. The CDR3 DNA reads as TGTGCCAGCAGTGTAAGCGGACTAGCGGTTACCTACGAGCAGTACTTC.

This sequence joins TRBV5-1 and TRBJ2-5, with 13 bases lining up with TRBD2. There are 17 residues in the CDR3. Germline loops: CDR1 SGHRS, CDR2 YFSETQ. V was pared by 3 bases and J by 2 bases, with 7 bases of the junction left unmatched. CDR3 region: CASSSGRTSGGQETQYF. The CDR3 region has the DNA TGCGCCAGCAGCTCAGGGCGGACTAGCGGGGGACAAGAGACCCAGTACTTC.

This clonotype was counted a few times. CDR3 DNA: TGTGCCAGCAGCTCCTGGCCGCTTCTAGCGGGAGTTCACAATGAGCAGTTCTTC. It encodes CASSSWPLLAGVHNEQFF. This chain joins TRBV11-2 and TRBJ2-1; 10 bases line up with TRBD2. The length of the CDR3 is 18 residues. Germline V lookup: CDR1 SGHAT, CDR2 FQNNGV. Trimming took 4 bases from V and 5 from J; bases not matched to a gene: 14.

The chain employs TRBV25-1 and TRBJ2-1; TRBD2 matches at 11 bases. CDR3 length: 16 amino acids. CDR1 MGHDK and CDR2 SYGVNS come from the germline V gene. Trimming at V came to 6 bases and at J to 4 bases, leaving 8 bases not matched to a gene. CDR3 amino acids: CASSRLLAGAYNEQFF. As DNA, the CDR3 is TGTGCCAGCAGCCGACTACTAGCGGGAGCTTACAATGAGCAGTTCTTC.

This clonotype came up a few times. CDR3 coding DNA: TGTGCCAGCAGTTACGGGAGCCTAGCCAAAAACATTCAGTACTTC. Residues: CASSYGSLAKNIQYF. The rearrangement uses TRBV6-5 and TRBJ2-4; possibly TRBD2 for D (5 bases). The CDR3 covers 15 residues. Germline CDR1 MNHEY, CDR2 SVGAGI. The V end lost 2 bases, the J end lost 0 bases, and 8 bases lay between the germline ends.

This chain uses TRBV11-3 with TRBJ2-3; perhaps TRBD1 as D (6 bases). CDR3 length equals 12 residues. The germline CDR1 and CDR2 sequences are SGHNT and YENEEA. The ends were cut back, 4 bases at V and 10 bases at J, with 12 bases in the middle. The CDR3 DNA reads as TGTGCCAGCAGCTCCAACAGGGTTTCGCAGTATTTT. Translating it yields CASSSNRVSQYF.

This clonotype came up a few times. The rearrangement uses TRBV5-1 and TRBJ1-1; D unresolved. Per the germline V gene, CDR1 is SGHRS and CDR2 is YFSETQ. This CDR3 is built from 15 residues. V was shortened by 0 bases and J by 6 bases, with 15 bases between the two germline ends. In nucleotides, the CDR3 is TGCGCCAGCAGCTTGGTTATACGGCCTAACGCTGAAGCTTTCTTT. Encoded protein: CASSLVIRPNAEAFF. Full variable domain (remainder filled in from reference TRBV5-1 and TRBJ1-1): KAGVTQTPRYLIKTRGQQVTLSCSPISGHRSVSWYQQTPGQGLQFLFEYFSETQRNKGNFPGRFSGRQFSNSRSEMNVSTLELGDSALYLCASSLVIRPNAEAFFGQGTRLTVV.